Presented here are 15 T cell receptor beta chains from one specimen sequenced in a study of cytomegalovirus exposure and HLA in healthy donors. A multiplex PCR was run with 60 Vbeta primers and 13 Jbeta primers. Here immunoSEQ multiplex PCR was the method, and the copy in TCRdb shows in-frame clones only, minus some. The sample yields around 170,000 clones, around 80% seen once. Sequencing was done on a sample of PBMCs. The receptors originated from a man in his forties or fifties in good health and CMV-seropositive.

This clone was seen a handful of times. This chain joins TRBV29-1 and TRBJ2-7; tentative D call: TRBD2 (6 bases). Germline CDR1 SQVTM, CDR2 ANQGSEA. The CDR3 runs 16 residues. V lost 2 bases and J lost 0, with 17 bases in between. The CDR3: CSVETGGIFSSYEQYF. The CDR3 nucleotides are TGCAGCGTTGAAACTGGGGGGATTTTTAGCTCCTACGAGCAGTACTTC.

This chain joins TRBV14 and TRBJ2-5; 8 nucleotides agree with TRBD2. The last part of the DNA fits TRBJ2-7 better; the J call may be wrong. The CDR3 is made up of 15 amino acids. The germline CDR1 and CDR2 sequences are SGHDN and FVKESK. CDR3 bases: TGTGCCAGCAGCCAAGTCGGGGGGGGGTCCTACGAGCAGTACTTC. Amino acid sequence: CASSQVGGGSYEQYF.

V and J are TRBV7-9 and TRBJ2-1, with a weak D call TRBD1 (6 bases). This CDR3 spans 15 amino acids. Per germline, CDR1 SEHNR and CDR2 FQNEAQ (reference sequence). Between the trimmed V and J ends, which lost 3 bases and 4 bases, there was a span of 13 bases. CDR3 in amino acids: CASSFGTPSYNEQFF. The CDR3 DNA follows: TGTGCCAGCAGCTTCGGGACACCGAGTTACAATGAGCAGTTCTTC.

This chain joins TRBV28 and TRBJ2-7; D remains unclear. Germline V gene data show CDR1 as MDHEN and CDR2 as SYDVKM. This CDR3 is 10 amino acids long. V was trimmed by 4 bases and J by 5 bases, leaving 3 bases between them. The CDR3 region has the DNA TGTGCCAGCAGTTCTAACGAGCAGTACTTC. Its translation is CASSSNEQYF.

This sequence joins TRBV28 and TRBJ1-1, with TRBD1 as a possible D gene (5 bases). Germline assignment: CDR1 MDHEN and CDR2 SYDVKM. CDR3 length equals 12 residues. The V gene lost 3 bases and the J gene lost 8 bases, with 10 bases spanning the gap. The CDR3 bases are TGTGCCAGCAGTTTCCTCTACAGGGAAGCTTTCTTT. Its translation is CASSFLYREAFF.

The V call is TRBV27, the J call TRBJ2-3; 10 bases are a match to TRBD2. The germline CDR1 and CDR2 sequences are MNHEY and SMNVEV (reference sequence). The CDR3 length is 16 residues. V shed 5 bases and J 5 bases; nucleotides not matched to a gene: 10. The CDR3 DNA is TGTGCCAGCAGTGAACCACCCGGGACTAGCGTAGATACGCAGTATTTT. This translates into CASSEPPGTSVDTQYF.

The V gene is TRBV11-2, the J gene TRBJ2-1; 8 positions match TRBD2. The J segment lost 15 bases and the V segment lost 3 bases, leaving 10 bases of the junction unmatched. This CDR3 has 13 amino acids. Germline CDR1 is SGHAT and CDR2 is FQNNGV. The CDR3 reads CASSLESGGSVFF. DNA of the CDR3: TGTGCCAGCAGCTTGGAGAGCGGGGGAAGTGTGTTCTTC.

The gene calls are TRBV19 and TRBJ1-2; weak D call: TRBD1 (5 bases). V lost 7 bases and J 5 bases, leaving 8 bases between the germline ends. The germline V gene encodes CDR1 LNHDA and CDR2 SQIVND (reference sequence). The CDR3 spans 11 residues. The CDR3 DNA reads TGTGCCAGTACAGGGTATTATGGCTACACCTTC. Translation gives CASTGYYGYTF.

This clone was counted between two and nine times. The gene calls are TRBV4-1 and TRBJ1-1; maybe TRBD1 (5 bases). This CDR3 spans 14 amino acids. V shed 4 bases and J shed 4 bases, with 13 bases lying between them. The V gene's germline CDR1 is MGHRA and CDR2 YSYEKL. CDR3: CASSPTQGSTEAFF. DNA of the CDR3: TGCGCCAGCAGCCCAACTCAGGGATCCACTGAAGCTTTCTTT.

This clone was observed a single time. This chain uses TRBV10-3 with TRBJ1-1; TRBD1 might be the D (6 bases). The germline CDR1 and CDR2 sequences are ENHRY and SYGVKD. The CDR3 is 13 residues long. With 6 bases removed from V and 1 base from J, the gap between germline ends came to 9 bases. This chain's CDR3 is CAIRGTRNTEAFF. CDR3 DNA sequence: TGTGCCATCAGGGGGACAAGGAACACTGAAGCTTTCTTT.

The chain uses TRBV4-3 and TRBJ2-5, with D perhaps TRBD1 (6 bases). This CDR3 is built from 13 residues. Germline V CDR1 and CDR2: LGHNA, YSLEER. The V gene lost 3 bases and the J gene lost 11 bases, with 16 bases spanning the gap. The CDR3 DNA sequence: TGCGCCAGCAGCCAGTGGGGACAAGGAGAGCAGTACTTC. Protein: CASSQWGQGEQYF.

The CDR3 nucleotides are TGTGCCAGCAGTAAGCAACTGTGGAGTCGGGGGGTAAACTATGGCTACACCTTC. It is translated as CASSKQLWSRGVNYGYTF. The chain employs TRBV5-6 and TRBJ1-2; tentatively, D is TRBD1 (5 bases). The CDR3 sequence is 18 residues long. The germline V gene has CDR1 SGHDT and CDR2 YYEEEE. Trimming left V 5 bases short and J 2 bases short, with 25 bases between.

This chain uses TRBV7-2 with TRBJ2-2, with D perhaps matching TRBD1 (6 bases). The CDR3 runs to 15 residues. The germline V gene has CDR1 SGHTA and CDR2 FQGNSA. The V gene lost 6 bases and the J gene lost 6 bases, with 17 bases spanning the gap. CDR3 in amino acids: CASSYQRTVAGELFF. In nucleotides, the CDR3 is TGTGCCAGCAGTTATCAAAGGACAGTGGCCGGGGAGCTGTTTTTT.

V gene TRBV30 combines with J gene TRBJ1-3, with 8 bases aligning to TRBD1. V lost 5 bases to trimming and J lost 6 bases; unmatched junction nucleotides: 3. The length of the CDR3 is 12 residues. Germline CDR1 GTSNPN, CDR2 SVGIG (reference sequence). This chain's CDR3 is CAWAQGVNTIYF. DNA for the CDR3: TGTGCCTGGGCACAGGGGGTAAACACCATATATTTT.

This chain links TRBV7-9 with TRBJ2-7; D might be TRBD1 (5 bases). Germline V CDR1 and CDR2: SEHNR, FQNEAQ (reference sequence). The CDR3 contains 16 residues. Trimming shortened V by 1 base and J by 1 base, and 14 bases separated the two germline ends. In nucleotides, the CDR3 is TGTGCCAGCAGCTTAGTGGCTCGTAGGGGTTCCTACGAGCAGTACTTC. Its translation: CASSLVARRGSYEQYF.